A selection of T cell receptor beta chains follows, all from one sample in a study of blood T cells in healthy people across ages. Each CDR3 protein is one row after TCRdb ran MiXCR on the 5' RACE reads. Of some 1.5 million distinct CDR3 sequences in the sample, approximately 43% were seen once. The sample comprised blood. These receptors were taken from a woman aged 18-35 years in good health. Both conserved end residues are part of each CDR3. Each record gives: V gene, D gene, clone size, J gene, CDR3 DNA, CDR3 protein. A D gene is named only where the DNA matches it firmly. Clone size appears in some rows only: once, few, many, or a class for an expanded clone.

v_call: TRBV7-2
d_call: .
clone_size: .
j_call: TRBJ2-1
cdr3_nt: TGTGCCAGCACCCGCGGCGGGGTCTTGAACGATGAGCAGTTCTTC
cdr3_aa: CASTRGGVLNDEQFF

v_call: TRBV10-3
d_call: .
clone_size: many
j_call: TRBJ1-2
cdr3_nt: TGTGCCACCCAATCACGGGAGACCTATGGCTACACCTTC
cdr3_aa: CATQSRETYGYTF

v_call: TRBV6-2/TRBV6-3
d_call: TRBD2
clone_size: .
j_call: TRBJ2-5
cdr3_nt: TGTGCCAGCAGTTTGGGGACTAGCGGGGGGGCGTGGGAGACCCAGTACTTC
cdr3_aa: CASSLGTSGGAWETQYF

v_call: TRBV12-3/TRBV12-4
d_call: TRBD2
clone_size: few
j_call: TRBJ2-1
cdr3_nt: TGTGCCAGCAGTTTAAGGCTAGCGGGGGGTCCGTTCTTC
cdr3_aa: CASSLRLAGGPFF

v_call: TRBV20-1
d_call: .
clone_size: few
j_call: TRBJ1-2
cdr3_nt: TGCAGTGCGATGAAGACAGGAGGTGGCTACACCTTC
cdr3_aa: CSAMKTGGGYTF

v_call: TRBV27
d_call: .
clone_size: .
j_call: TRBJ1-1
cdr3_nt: TGTGGCAGCGGGCAAGACAGGAGGTACACTGAAGCTTTCTTT
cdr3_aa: CGSGQDRRYTEAFF

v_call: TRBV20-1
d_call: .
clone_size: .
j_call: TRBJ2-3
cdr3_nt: TGCAGTGCTGCCAGCGCGGGGTCAGATACGCAGTATTTT
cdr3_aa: CSAASAGSDTQYF

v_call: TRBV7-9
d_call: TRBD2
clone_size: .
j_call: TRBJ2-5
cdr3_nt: TGTGCCAGCAGGGTAGCGGGAGTTCAAGAGACCCAGTACTTC
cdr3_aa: CASRVAGVQETQYF

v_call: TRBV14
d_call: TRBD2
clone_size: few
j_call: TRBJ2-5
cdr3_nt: TGTGCCAGCAGCCGCGGGAGTGAGACCTACAATGAGCAGTACTTC
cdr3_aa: CASSRGSETYNEQYF

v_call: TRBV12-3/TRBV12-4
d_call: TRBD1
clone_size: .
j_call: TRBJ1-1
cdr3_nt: TGTGCCAGCAGTGGGGACAGGCAGAACACTGAAGCTTTCTTT
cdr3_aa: CASSGDRQNTEAFF

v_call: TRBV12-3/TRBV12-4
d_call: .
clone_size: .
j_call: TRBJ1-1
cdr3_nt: TGTGCCAGCAGTTGGGATGGTCAGAACACTAAAGCTTTCTTT
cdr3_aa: CASSWDGQNTKAFF

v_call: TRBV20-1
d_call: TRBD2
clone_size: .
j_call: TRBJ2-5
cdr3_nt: TGCAGTGCTAGAGAGGCCGGGGGGGTCGCCTACAATGAGCAGTACTTC
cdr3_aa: CSAREAGGVAYNEQYF

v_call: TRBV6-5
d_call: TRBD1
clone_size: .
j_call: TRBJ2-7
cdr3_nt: TGTGCCAGCAGGGCACCGGGACAGCGCTACGAGCAGTACTTC
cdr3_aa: CASRAPGQRYEQYF

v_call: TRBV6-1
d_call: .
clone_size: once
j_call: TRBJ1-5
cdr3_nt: TGTGCCAGCATCCCCAGACAGGTCTCCCTTAGCAATCAGCCCCAGCATTTT
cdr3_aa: CASIPRQVSLSNQPQHF

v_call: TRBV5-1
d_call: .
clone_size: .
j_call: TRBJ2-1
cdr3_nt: TGCGCCAGCAGCTCCCGGGAGCTGATCTACAATGAGCAGTTCTTC
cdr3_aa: CASSSRELIYNEQFF

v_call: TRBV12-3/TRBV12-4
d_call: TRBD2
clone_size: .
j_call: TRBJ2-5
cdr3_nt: TGTGCCAGCAGCTACTCTAGCGGGGGTGTCTATGAGCAGTACTTC
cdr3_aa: CASSYSSGGVYEQYF

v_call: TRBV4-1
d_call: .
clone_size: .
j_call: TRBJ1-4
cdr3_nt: TGCGCCAGCAGCCAAGTTGTTAGGGAAAAACTGTTTTTT
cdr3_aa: CASSQVVREKLFF